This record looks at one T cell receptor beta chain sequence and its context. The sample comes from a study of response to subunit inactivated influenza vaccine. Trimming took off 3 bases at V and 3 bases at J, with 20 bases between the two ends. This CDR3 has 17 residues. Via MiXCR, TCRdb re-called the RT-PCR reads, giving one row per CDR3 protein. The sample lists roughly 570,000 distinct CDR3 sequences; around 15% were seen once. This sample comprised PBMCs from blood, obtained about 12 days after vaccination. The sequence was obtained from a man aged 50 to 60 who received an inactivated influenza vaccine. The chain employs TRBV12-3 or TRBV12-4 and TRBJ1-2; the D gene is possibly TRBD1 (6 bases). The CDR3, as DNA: TGTGCCAGCAGTTTTGGGGTAACAGGGAGAGGGGACTATGGCTACACCTTC. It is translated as CASSFGVTGRGDYGYTF.